This T cell receptor (beta chain) was recorded in a study of PD-L1 blockade in urothelial cancer. For the study at large: Blood drawn 3 weeks (second dose) and 6 weeks after treatment start was analyzed. T cells were recovered from blood samples at a median of 141,255.

Time point of the sample: pretreatment peripheral blood. Patients had locally advanced or metastatic urothelial carcinoma. V dropped 5 bases and J dropped 4 bases, with 16 bases sitting between them. The CDR3 loop spans 15 amino acids. Per germline, CDR1 MNHNS and CDR2 SASEGT. Synthetic TCR analog templates were added to each PCR reaction. Profiled with immunoSEQ multiplex PCR; TCRdb holds only in-frame clones, not every one. Here the sample spans 50,000 or so clones, about 86% being singletons. The sequences come from PBMCs, collected around atezolizumab (anti-PD-L1) treatment. This receptor was obtained from a man between 60 and 75 years old with urothelial cancer. The rearrangement links TRBV6-1 to TRBJ2-3; tentative D call: TRBD2 (6 bases). For the CDR3, the DNA is TGTGCCAGCAGTCATGGAGGGGAACGAGCAGATACGCAGTATTTT. Translating gives CASSHGGERADTQYF.